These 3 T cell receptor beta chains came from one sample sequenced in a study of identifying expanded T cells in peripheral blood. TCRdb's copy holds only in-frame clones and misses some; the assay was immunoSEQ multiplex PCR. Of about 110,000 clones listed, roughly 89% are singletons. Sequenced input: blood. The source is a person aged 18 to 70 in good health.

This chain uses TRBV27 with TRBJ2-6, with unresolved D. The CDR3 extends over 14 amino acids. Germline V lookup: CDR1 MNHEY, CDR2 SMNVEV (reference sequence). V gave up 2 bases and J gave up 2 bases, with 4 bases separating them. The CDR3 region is CASSLGTGANVLTF. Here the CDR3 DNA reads TGTGCCAGCAGTTTAGGAACTGGGGCCAACGTCCTGACTTTC.

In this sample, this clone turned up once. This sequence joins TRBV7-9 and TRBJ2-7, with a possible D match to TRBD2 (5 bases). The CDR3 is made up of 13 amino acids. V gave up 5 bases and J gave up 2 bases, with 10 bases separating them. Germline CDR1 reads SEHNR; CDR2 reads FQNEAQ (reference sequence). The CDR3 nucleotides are TGTGCCAGCAGCGACCGGACTGCCTACGAGCAGTACTTC. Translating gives CASSDRTAYEQYF.

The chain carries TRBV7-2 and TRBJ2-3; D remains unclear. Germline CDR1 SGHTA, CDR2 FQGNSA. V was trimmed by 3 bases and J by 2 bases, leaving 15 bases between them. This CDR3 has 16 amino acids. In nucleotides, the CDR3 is TGTGCCAGCAGCTTGACCCCTCGGGCACCCACAGATACGCAGTATTTT. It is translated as CASSLTPRAPTDTQYF.